This T cell receptor (beta chain) appears in the sequencing data of a study of blood T cell repertoires in COVID-19. Study background: Acute-phase and convalescent COVID-19 samples originated in the United States, Italy and Spain.

Ages ranged from about 18 to 90 years, with residence in about two dozen US areas. The study assigned cohorts using participant-reported clinical history. The CDR3 runs 20 residues. Trimming at V came to 1 base and at J to 1 base, leaving 15 bases not matched to a gene. The germline V gene encodes CDR1 SGHDN and CDR2 FVKESK. In the original workflow: Reference gene primer amplification yielded estimated nucleated cell counts. Libraries were prepared by immunoSEQ multiplex PCR; TCRdb keeps only in-frame clonotypes and omits some of them. V, J and clone size are taken as reported in that table, and D and trimming were inferred from the DNA itself. The table shows 350,000 or so clones, with 88% occurring only once.

The sample was PBMCs or T cells enriched from blood (not recorded which). This chain uses TRBV14 with TRBJ2-7; 11 bases match TRBD2. The sequence derives from a woman in her thirties who had been exposed to COVID-19. The CDR3 DNA follows: TGTGCCAGCAGCCAAGTCCCAGGGGTGAAGACTAGCGGGGAATCCTACGAGCAGTACTTC. This encodes CASSQVPGVKTSGESYEQYF.